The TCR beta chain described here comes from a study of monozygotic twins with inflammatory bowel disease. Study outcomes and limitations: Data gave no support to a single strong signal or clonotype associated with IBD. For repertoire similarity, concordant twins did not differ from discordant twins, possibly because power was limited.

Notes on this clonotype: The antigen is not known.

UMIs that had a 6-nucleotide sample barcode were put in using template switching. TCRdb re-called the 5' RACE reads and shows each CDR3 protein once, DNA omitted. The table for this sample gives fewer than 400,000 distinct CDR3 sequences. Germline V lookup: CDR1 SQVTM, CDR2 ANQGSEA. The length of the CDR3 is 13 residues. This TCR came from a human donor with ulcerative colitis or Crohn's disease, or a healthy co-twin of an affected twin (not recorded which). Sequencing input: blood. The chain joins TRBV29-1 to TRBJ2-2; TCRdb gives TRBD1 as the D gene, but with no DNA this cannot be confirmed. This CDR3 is CSVDGQNTGELFF.